This T cell receptor beta chain derives from a study of cytomegalovirus exposure and HLA in healthy donors. Study results and limitations: The authors enumerated roughly 160 TCR beta chains as linked to cytomegalovirus. The tendency of first-cohort TCR clusters to co-occur in the 120 or so validation repertoires emerged from a later analysis. Most TCR sequences were rare, but some public TCRs occurred in many donors.

Using immunoSEQ multiplex PCR, the repertoire was profiled, and TCRdb retains in-frame clones only, with some absent. This sample has about 110,000 clones, with around 82% found just once. On this clone itself: Its antigen remains unidentified.

This receptor was identified in a woman between 18 and 29 years old in good health and CMV-seronegative. Sequencing was carried out using PBMCs.

Written as DNA, the CDR3 is TGTGCCAGCAGCCAAGATCAGGGCTACGAGCAGTACTTC. Its protein product is CASSQDQGYEQYF. The chain joins TRBV4-2 to TRBJ2-7; TRBD1 is a possible D gene (5 bases). The CDR3 has 13 amino acids. Germline V gene sequence: CDR1 LGHNA, CDR2 YNFKEQ. V was pared by 0 bases and J by 3 bases, with 6 bases between.